This T cell receptor beta chain appears in the sequencing data of a study of post-analysis software for immune sequencing data. As for the study in general: There were relapsing-remitting, secondary progressive and progressive-relapsing multiple sclerosis among the disease courses included.

Remarks on this clonotype: Its antigen is unidentified.

The authors incorporated unique molecular identifiers into the TCR beta cDNA libraries. Using its own MiXCR run on the PCR reads, TCRdb lists one record per CDR3 protein. The sample contains roughly 800,000 distinct CDR3 sequences, roughly 50% of which appear only once. V was clipped by 0 bases and J by 4 bases, with 23 bases between them. The germline CDR1 and CDR2 sequences are DFQATT and SNEGSKA (reference sequence). CDR3 length equals 18 residues. Broader study findings: Relative to controls, patients with multiple sclerosis showed significantly lower normalized Chao1 diversity. Samples made in the same batch grouped tightly together by F measure. When patients were compared with controls, roughly five TRBV segments were more frequent, TRBV5-6, TRBV5-1 and TRBV20-1 among them.

The chain uses TRBV20-1 and TRBJ2-3; either TRBD1 or TRBD2 may supply D (5 bases each). Sequenced: blood. This clonotype originated in a girl aged 5 to 17 with multiple sclerosis. As DNA, the CDR3 is TGCAGTGCTAGAGACGTCGACCGGGACCCCTTCAAGGCAGATACGCAGTATTTT. This gives the protein CSARDVDRDPFKADTQYF.